Shown below are 26 T cell receptor beta chains from a single sample sequenced in a study of technical replicates of blood from a handful of donors. Sequenced by immunoSEQ multiplex PCR; TCRdb stores in-frame clones only, minus some. The data show just over 80,000 clones, with 96% seen just once and about 0.31% held by the top ten. Sample: T cells isolated from PBMCs. The receptor source for this set is a human donor in good health.

This clone was seen a single time. The chain recombines TRBV4-1 with TRBJ2-7; 8 nucleotides align to TRBD2. The germline gives CDR1 MGHRA, CDR2 YSYEKL. This CDR3 is 15 amino acids long. V lost 1 base, J lost 4 bases, and 6 bases stayed unmatched. CDR3 loop: CASSQGSGRSYEQYF. CDR3 coding DNA: TGCGCCAGCAGCCAAGGAAGCGGGAGATCGTACGAGCAGTACTTC.

The rearrangement uses TRBV5-4 and TRBJ2-4; tentative D call: TRBD1 (5 bases). There are 15 residues in the CDR3. Germline V lookup: CDR1 SGHNT, CDR2 YYREEE (reference sequence). Trimming pared 4 bases from V and 0 bases from J, leaving 11 bases between. The CDR3 region has the DNA TGTGCCAGCAGCCCCCCGACAGTAGCCAAAAACATTCAGTACTTC. It encodes CASSPPTVAKNIQYF. The whole variable domain, filled in from reference TRBV5-4 and TRBJ2-4, reads ETGVTQSPTHLIKTRGQQVTLRCSSQSGHNTVSWYQQALGQGPQFIFQYYREEENGRGNFPPRFSGLQFPNYSSELNVNALELDDSALYLCASSPPTVAKNIQYFGAGTRLSVL.

The DNA of the CDR3 is TGTGCCAGCAGGGAGCAGGGAAGCAATCAGCCCCAGCATTTT. Its protein is CASREQGSNQPQHF. This chain connects TRBV28 to TRBJ1-5, with D perhaps matching TRBD1 (5 bases). V lost 6 bases and J 1 base, leaving 10 bases between the germline ends. In germline, CDR1 is MDHEN, CDR2 SYDVKM. The CDR3 spans 14 residues.

The chain couples TRBV6-6 to TRBJ1-2, with 7 positions matching TRBD1. Germline CDR1 reads MNHNY; CDR2 reads SVGAGI (reference sequence). This CDR3 has 15 amino acids. Trimming removed 0 bases from V and 5 bases from J; junction bases left unmatched: 6. This chain's CDR3 is CASSYSRDSYYGYTF. The CDR3 nucleotides are TGTGCCAGCAGTTACTCGAGGGACAGTTATTATGGCTACACCTTC.

The chain joins TRBV7-7 to TRBJ2-5; TRBD2 matches 7 bases. The CDR3 spans 15 residues. Germline V lookup: CDR1 SSHAT, CDR2 FNYEAQ (reference sequence). V was clipped by 3 bases and J by 4 bases; unmatched bases: 8. CDR3 sequence: CASSFNPGGLETQYF. The CDR3 coding sequence is TGTGCCAGCAGCTTTAATCCGGGAGGTCTAGAGACCCAGTACTTC.

The chain uses TRBV7-3 and TRBJ2-6, with D uncertain. The CDR3 contains 16 residues. V lost 1 base and J 3 bases, leaving 10 bases between the germline ends. Looked up from germline, CDR1 is SGHTA and CDR2 is FQGTGA. The CDR3 loop is CASSLNGPIGANVLTF. The CDR3 DNA follows: TGTGCCAGCAGCTTAAATGGGCCGATTGGGGCCAACGTCCTGACTTTC.

This rearrangement joins TRBV28 to TRBJ2-7, with D tentatively TRBD1 (6 bases). This CDR3 has 14 amino acids. V shed 5 bases and J shed 6 bases, with 17 bases lying between them. The germline V gene has CDR1 MDHEN and CDR2 SYDVKM. The CDR3 DNA sequence: TGTGCCAGCAGTCCGACCGACAGGCCGAGCGAGCAGTACTTC. Translation: CASSPTDRPSEQYF.

The rearrangement uses TRBV29-1 and TRBJ2-2; D may be TRBD1 (6 bases). Deletions cut 7 bases from V and 2 bases from J, with 17 bases between. The CDR3 runs 15 residues. In germline, CDR1 is SQVTM, CDR2 ANQGSEA. The CDR3 region has the DNA TGCAGCGCGGGGATAACAGGGACCAACACCGGGGAGCTGTTTTTT. This translates into CSAGITGTNTGELFF.

The V call is TRBV4-1, the J call TRBJ2-7; D may be TRBD1 (6 bases). Per the germline V gene, CDR1 is MGHRA and CDR2 is YSYEKL. Trimming shortened V by 0 bases and J by 4 bases, and 19 bases separated the two germline ends. The CDR3 sequence is 17 residues long. The CDR3 DNA is TGCGCCAGCAGCCAAGATATCTTGTTGAGGGGGAATTACGAGCAGTACTTC. Its translation is CASSQDILLRGNYEQYF.

The chain couples TRBV14 to TRBJ2-7, with 7 bases that match TRBD2. The CDR3 has 15 residues. Germline V gene data show CDR1 as SGHDN and CDR2 as FVKESK. The V segment lost 1 base and the J segment 5 bases; nucleotides outside the gene matches: 8. CDR3 nucleotide sequence: TGTGCCAGCAGCCAAGCGCCAGGGACTATCAACGAGCAGTACTTC. It codes for CASSQAPGTINEQYF. The whole variable domain, remainder taken from reference TRBV14 and TRBJ2-7, is EAGVTQFPSHSVIEKGQTVTLRCDPISGHDNLYWYRRVMGKEIKFLLHFVKESKQDESGMPNNRFLAERTGGTYSTLKVQPAELEDSGVYFCASSQAPGTINEQYFGPGTRLTVT.

The CDR3 here is CAWSRLAGTDTQYF. In nucleotides, the CDR3 is TGTGCCTGGAGCCGACTAGCGGGCACAGATACGCAGTATTTT. The chain is built from TRBV30 and TRBJ2-3, with 9 bases aligning to TRBD2. This CDR3 region has 14 residues. With V trimmed by 3 bases and J by 1 base, 2 bases remained unmatched. CDR1 and CDR2 (germline): GTSNPN, SVGIG (reference sequence).

The J gene is TRBJ2-1, the V gene TRBV5-1, with TRBD2 identical over 8 bases. The junction had 13 bases not matched to a gene; V was cut back by 9 bases and J by 8 bases. CDR1 and CDR2 from the germline V gene are SGHRS and YFSETQ. The CDR3 length is 14 residues. The CDR3 DNA reads TGCGCCACCCAGAAGGGGACTAGTTACGATGAGCAGTTCTTC. Residues: CATQKGTSYDEQFF.

The V and J genes are TRBV9 and TRBJ2-1; 7 bases line up with TRBD1. Trimming cost V 5 bases and J 4 bases; bases outside gene matches: 3. This CDR3 has 13 amino acids. Per germline, CDR1 SGDLS and CDR2 YYNGEE. The CDR3 sequence is CASSGTAYNEQFF. The DNA for the CDR3 is TGTGCCAGCAGTGGGACAGCTTACAATGAGCAGTTCTTC.

The rearrangement links TRBV7-3 to TRBJ1-1; TRBD1 matches at 7 bases. Germline V gene lookup returns CDR1 SGHTA and CDR2 FQGTGA. V was pared by 5 bases and J by 1 base, with 4 bases of the junction left unmatched. The CDR3 sequence is 14 residues long. CDR3 region: CASSPRQGNTEAFF. The CDR3 DNA reads as TGTGCCAGCAGCCCCAGACAGGGGAACACTGAAGCTTTCTTT.

The chain links TRBV9 to TRBJ2-7; 7 nucleotides match TRBD2. V shed 2 bases and J 5 bases; nucleotides not matched to a gene: 10. The CDR3 covers 15 residues. In germline, CDR1 is SGDLS, CDR2 YYNGEE. This CDR3 reads CASSVRGRARDEQYF. In nucleotides, the CDR3 is TGTGCCAGCAGCGTTCGAGGGAGGGCCCGGGACGAGCAGTACTTC.

The chain links TRBV27 to TRBJ2-7; 8 bases are a match to TRBD2. Trimming removed 6 bases from V and 2 bases from J; junction bases left unmatched: 6. The CDR3 is made up of 14 amino acids. Germline V lookup: CDR1 MNHEY, CDR2 SMNVEV (reference sequence). CDR3 loop: CASSFSSGPYEQYF. CDR3 coding DNA: TGTGCCAGCAGCTTCTCTAGCGGGCCCTACGAGCAGTACTTC.

This chain's CDR3 is CASSERQENTNYGYTF. The CDR3 bases are TGTGCCAGCAGCGAAAGACAGGAGAACACTAACTATGGCTACACCTTC. J is TRBJ1-2 and V is TRBV7-9, with D possibly being TRBD1 (6 bases). CDR1 SEHNR and CDR2 FQNEAQ come from the germline V gene (reference sequence). The length of the CDR3 is 16 residues. V was pared by 5 bases and J by 0 bases, with 16 bases between.

This chain links TRBV30 with TRBJ2-2; D is unclear. Germline V CDR1 and CDR2: GTSNPN, SVGIG (reference sequence). CDR3 size: 14 residues. Trimming took off 2 bases at V and 0 bases at J, with 7 bases between the two ends. CDR3 protein: CAWSNRPNTGELFF. The CDR3 DNA reads as TGTGCCTGGAGTAACAGACCGAACACCGGGGAGCTGTTTTTT.

The rearrangement links TRBV25-1 to TRBJ1-1; a weak D match, TRBD1 (5 bases). The CDR3 is 14 residues long. In germline, CDR1 is MGHDK, CDR2 SYGVNS. V lost 3 bases to trimming and J lost 3 bases, with 11 bases between them. CDR3 in amino acids: CASSDRVLDTEAFF. The CDR3 DNA follows: TGTGCCAGCAGTGACAGGGTTCTTGACACTGAAGCTTTCTTT. Based on the CDR3 plus reference TRBV25-1 and TRBJ1-1, the full variable domain is EADIYQTPRYLVIGTGKKITLECSQTMGHDKMYWYQQDPGMELHLIHYSYGVNSTEKGDLSSESTVSRIRTEHFPLTLESARPSHTSQYLCASSDRVLDTEAFFGQGTRLTVV.

J is TRBJ2-6 and V is TRBV29-1; no clear D gene. In germline, CDR1 is SQVTM, CDR2 ANQGSEA. This CDR3 comprises 12 residues. V was shortened by 3 bases and J by 3 bases, with 3 bases between the two germline ends. The CDR3 sequence: CSVDVGANVLTF. The CDR3 DNA sequence: TGCAGCGTTGACGTTGGGGCCAACGTCCTGACTTTC.

The chain links TRBV19 to TRBJ2-7; weak D call: TRBD2 (5 bases). The germline V gene encodes CDR1 LNHDA and CDR2 SQIVND (reference sequence). The CDR3 is made up of 13 amino acids. Trimming shortened V by 4 bases and J by 3 bases, and 10 bases separated the two germline ends. The CDR3 DNA reads TGTGCCAGTAGTAGACTACTCCACTACGAGCAGTACTTC. Encoded protein: CASSRLLHYEQYF.

The chain couples TRBV29-1 to TRBJ1-1, with D unresolved. V lost 4 bases and J 3 bases, leaving 6 bases between the germline ends. Germline loops: CDR1 SQVTM, CDR2 ANQGSEA. The CDR3 sequence is 11 residues long. CDR3 nucleotides: TGCAGCGTTGCCCGAGACACTGAAGCTTTCTTT. It is translated as CSVARDTEAFF.

This sequence joins TRBV5-4 and TRBJ2-3; 7 nucleotides agree with TRBD1. CDR1 and CDR2 (germline): SGHNT, YYREEE (reference sequence). The V gene end was trimmed by 2 bases and the J gene end by 1 base; junction bases not matched to a gene: 1. This CDR3 has 14 residues. CDR3 DNA sequence: TGTGCCAGCAGCTTCGACAGGGGCACAGATACGCAGTATTTT. Amino acids: CASSFDRGTDTQYF.

This chain connects TRBV19 to TRBJ2-1; the D is unclear. Trimming pared 3 bases from V and 0 bases from J, leaving 9 bases between. CDR1 and CDR2 (germline): LNHDA, SQIVND (reference sequence). This CDR3 region has 15 residues. The CDR3, as DNA: TGTGCCAGTAGTATTCTCTTGAGCTCCTACAATGAGCAGTTCTTC. It encodes CASSILLSSYNEQFF.

This chain links TRBV5-3 with TRBJ1-2; tentative D call: TRBD1 (5 bases). TRBV5-3 is an ORF, with its function uncertain. Trimming pared 5 bases from V and 4 bases from J, leaving 27 bases between. The CDR3 loop spans 18 amino acids. The CDR3 DNA follows: TGTGCCAGAAGGACCCGCGACAGTGGCCAAGGGAACCTCTATGGCTACACCTTC. Encoded protein: CARRTRDSGQGNLYGYTF.

The chain is built from TRBV7-3 and TRBJ2-5, with TRBD2 matching 9 bases. Germline V CDR1 and CDR2: SGHTA, FQGTGA. The CDR3 extends over 15 amino acids. V lost 2 bases, J lost 3 bases, and 4 bases stayed unmatched. DNA of the CDR3: TGTGCCAGCAGCTTAGGGCTAGCGGGGAAAGAGACCCAGTACTTC. Amino acids: CASSLGLAGKETQYF.